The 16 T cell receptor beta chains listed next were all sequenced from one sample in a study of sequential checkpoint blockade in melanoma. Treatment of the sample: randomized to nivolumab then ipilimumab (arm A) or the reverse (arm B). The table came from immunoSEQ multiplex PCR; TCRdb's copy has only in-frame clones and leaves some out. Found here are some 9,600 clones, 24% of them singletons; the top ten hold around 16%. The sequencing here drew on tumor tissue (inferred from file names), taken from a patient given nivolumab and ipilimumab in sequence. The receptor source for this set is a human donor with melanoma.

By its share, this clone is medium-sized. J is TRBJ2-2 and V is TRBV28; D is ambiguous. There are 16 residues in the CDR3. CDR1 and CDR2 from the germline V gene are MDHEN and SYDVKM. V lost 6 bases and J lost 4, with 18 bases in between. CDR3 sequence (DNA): TGTGCCAGCAGCCTGAAATTCCAGAGGCGCACCGGGGAGCTGTTTTTT. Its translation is CASSLKFQRRTGELFF.

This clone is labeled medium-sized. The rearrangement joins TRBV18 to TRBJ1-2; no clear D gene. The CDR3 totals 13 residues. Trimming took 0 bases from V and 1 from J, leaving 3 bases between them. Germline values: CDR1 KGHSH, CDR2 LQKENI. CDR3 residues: CASSPPNNYGYTF. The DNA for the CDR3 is TGTGCCAGCTCACCACCAAATAACTATGGCTACACCTTC.

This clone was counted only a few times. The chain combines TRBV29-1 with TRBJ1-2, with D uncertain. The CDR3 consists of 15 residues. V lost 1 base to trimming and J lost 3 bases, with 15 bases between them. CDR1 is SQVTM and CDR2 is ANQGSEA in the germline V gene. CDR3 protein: CSVEVPPRPDYGYTF. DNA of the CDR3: TGCAGCGTTGAAGTTCCTCCACGTCCGGACTATGGCTACACCTTC.

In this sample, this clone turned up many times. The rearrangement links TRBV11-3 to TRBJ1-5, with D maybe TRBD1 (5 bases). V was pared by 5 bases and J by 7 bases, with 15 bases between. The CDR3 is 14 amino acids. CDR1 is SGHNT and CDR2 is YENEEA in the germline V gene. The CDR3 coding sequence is TGTGCCAGCAGCCTGGGACCGGGAGAACAGCCCCAGCATTTT. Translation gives CASSLGPGEQPQHF. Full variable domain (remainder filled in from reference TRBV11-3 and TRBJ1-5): EAGVVQSPRYKIIEKKQPVAFWCNPISGHNTLYWYLQNLGQGPELLIRYENEEAVDDSQLPKDRFSAERLKGVDSTLKIQPAELGDSAVYLCASSLGPGEQPQHFGDGTRLSIL.

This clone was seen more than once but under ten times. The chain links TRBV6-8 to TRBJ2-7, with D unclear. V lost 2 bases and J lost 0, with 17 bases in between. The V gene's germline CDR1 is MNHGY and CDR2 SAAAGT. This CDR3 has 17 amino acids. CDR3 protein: CASSYSQVPRNSYEQYF. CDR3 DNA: TGTGCCAGCAGTTACAGTCAGGTACCGAGAAACTCCTACGAGCAGTACTTC.

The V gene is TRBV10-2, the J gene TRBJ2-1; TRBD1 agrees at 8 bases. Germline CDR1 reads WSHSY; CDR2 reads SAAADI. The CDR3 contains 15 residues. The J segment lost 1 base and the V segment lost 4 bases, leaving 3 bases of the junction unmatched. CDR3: CASSAGTGSYNEQFF. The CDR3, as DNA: TGCGCCAGCAGTGCGGGGACAGGTTCCTACAATGAGCAGTTCTTC.

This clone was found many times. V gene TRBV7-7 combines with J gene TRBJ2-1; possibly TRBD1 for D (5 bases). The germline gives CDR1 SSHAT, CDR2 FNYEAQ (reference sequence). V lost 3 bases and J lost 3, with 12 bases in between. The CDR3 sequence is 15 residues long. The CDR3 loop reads CASSLGRGGYNEQFF. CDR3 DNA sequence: TGTGCCAGCAGCTTGGGTAGGGGCGGCTACAATGAGCAGTTCTTC.

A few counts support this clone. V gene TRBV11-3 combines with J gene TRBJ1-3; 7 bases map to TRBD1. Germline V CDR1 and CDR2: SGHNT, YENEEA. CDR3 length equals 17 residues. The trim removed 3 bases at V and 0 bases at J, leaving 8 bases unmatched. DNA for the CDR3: TGTGCCAGCAGCTTCTTTACAGGGGTCCTCTCTGGAAACACCATATATTTT. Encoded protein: CASSFFTGVLSGNTIYF. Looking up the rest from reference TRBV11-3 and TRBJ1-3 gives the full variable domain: EAGVVQSPRYKIIEKKQPVAFWCNPISGHNTLYWYLQNLGQGPELLIRYENEEAVDDSQLPKDRFSAERLKGVDSTLKIQPAELGDSAVYLCASSFFTGVLSGNTIYFGEGSWLTVV.

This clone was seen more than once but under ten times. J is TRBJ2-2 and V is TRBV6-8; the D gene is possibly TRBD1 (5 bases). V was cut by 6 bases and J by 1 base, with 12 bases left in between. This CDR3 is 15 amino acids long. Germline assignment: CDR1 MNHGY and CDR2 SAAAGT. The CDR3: CASRRGLMNTGELFF. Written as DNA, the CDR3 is TGTGCCAGCAGAAGGGGTCTCATGAACACCGGGGAGCTGTTTTTT.

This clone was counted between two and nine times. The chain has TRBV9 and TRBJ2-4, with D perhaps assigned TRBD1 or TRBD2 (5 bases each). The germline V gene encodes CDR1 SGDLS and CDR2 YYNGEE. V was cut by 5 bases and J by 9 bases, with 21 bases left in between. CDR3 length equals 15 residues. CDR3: CASSISVGVGGIQYF. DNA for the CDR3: TGTGCCAGCAGTATCTCCGTGGGTGTTGGGGGCATTCAGTACTTC. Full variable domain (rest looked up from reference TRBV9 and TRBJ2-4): DSGVTQTPKHLITATGQRVTLRCSPRSGDLSVYWYQQSLDQGLQFLIQYYNGEERAKGNILERFSAQQFPDLHSELNLSSLELGDSALYFCASSISVGVGGIQYFGAGTRLSVL.

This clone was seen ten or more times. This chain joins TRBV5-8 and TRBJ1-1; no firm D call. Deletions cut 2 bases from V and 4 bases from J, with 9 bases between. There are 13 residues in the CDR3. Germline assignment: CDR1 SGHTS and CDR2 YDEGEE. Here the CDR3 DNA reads TGTGCCAGCAGCTTCAAGGGCCGCACTGAAGCTTTCTTT. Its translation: CASSFKGRTEAFF.

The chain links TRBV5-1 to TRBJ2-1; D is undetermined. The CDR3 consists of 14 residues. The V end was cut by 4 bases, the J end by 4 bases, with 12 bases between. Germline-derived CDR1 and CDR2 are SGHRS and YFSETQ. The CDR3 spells CASSPQGLYNEQFF. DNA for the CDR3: TGCGCCAGCAGCCCTCAAGGGCTATACAATGAGCAGTTCTTC.

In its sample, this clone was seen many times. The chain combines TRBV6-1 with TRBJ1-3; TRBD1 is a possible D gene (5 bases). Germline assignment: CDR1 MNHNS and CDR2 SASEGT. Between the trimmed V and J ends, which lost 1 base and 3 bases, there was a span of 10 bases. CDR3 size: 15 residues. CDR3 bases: TGTGCCAGCAGTGAAGACGCAGGGAGTGGAAACACCATATATTTT. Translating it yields CASSEDAGSGNTIYF.

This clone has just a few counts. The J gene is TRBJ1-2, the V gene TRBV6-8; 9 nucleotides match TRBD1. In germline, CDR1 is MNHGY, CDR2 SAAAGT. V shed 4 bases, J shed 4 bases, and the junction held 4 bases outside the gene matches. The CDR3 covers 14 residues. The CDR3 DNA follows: TGTGCCAGCAGTTCGGGGGACAGGGTCTATGGCTACACCTTC. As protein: CASSSGDRVYGYTF.

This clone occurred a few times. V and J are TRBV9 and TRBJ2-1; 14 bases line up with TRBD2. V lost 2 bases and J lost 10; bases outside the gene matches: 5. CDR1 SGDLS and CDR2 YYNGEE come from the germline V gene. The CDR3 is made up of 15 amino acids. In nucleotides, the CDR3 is TGTGCCAGCAGCGTGGGACTAGCGGGAGTAAACGAGCAGTTCTTC. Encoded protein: CASSVGLAGVNEQFF.

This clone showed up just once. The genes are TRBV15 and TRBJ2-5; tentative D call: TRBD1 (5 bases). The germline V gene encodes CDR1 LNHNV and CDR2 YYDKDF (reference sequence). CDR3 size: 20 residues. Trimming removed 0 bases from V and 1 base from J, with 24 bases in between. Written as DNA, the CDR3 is TGTGCCACCAGCAGAGAACTCGGCTCCCTACAACAGGAGCTCCAAGAGACCCAGTACTTC. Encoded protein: CATSRELGSLQQELQETQYF.